Ten or more counts support the clone carrying this TCR beta chain. This entry belongs to a study of T cells in Graves' hyperthyroidism and ophthalmopathy. Regions amplified from RNA transcripts were the TCR beta CDR3 regions. Primed by the HTBI set, a first-round RT-PCR was run on the TCR CDR3. One entry per CDR3 protein, called by TCRdb with MiXCR from the multiplex PCR reads. There are nearly 600,000 distinct CDR3 sequences in the sample; 12% to 15% occur only once, and 6.5% to 9% lies in the top ten. This TCR was recovered from a woman between 18 and 29 years old with Graves' ophthalmopathy. Source material: blood.

CDR3 protein: CASRQGLAGEGANVLTF. The CDR3 nucleotides are TGTGCCAGCAGACAGGGACTAGCGGGAGAGGGGGCCAACGTCCTGACTTTC. The rearrangement links TRBV7-9 to TRBJ2-6; 14 positions match TRBD2. Germline lookup yields CDR1 SEHNR and CDR2 FQNEAQ (reference sequence). V shed 6 bases, J shed 4 bases, and the junction held 5 bases outside the gene matches. This CDR3 comprises 17 residues.